Each of the 19 T cell receptor beta chains below was sequenced from the same sample in a study of blood T cell repertoires in COVID-19. Here immunoSEQ multiplex PCR was the method, and the copy in TCRdb shows in-frame clones only, minus some. The table has some 290,000 clones, about nine tenths seen once; the top ten hold 2% to 2.5%. The specimen was PBMCs or T cells enriched from blood (not recorded which). These TCRs come from a woman aged 40-49 years with acute COVID-19.

The rearrangement joins TRBV10-3 to TRBJ1-1, with TRBD1 matching 7 bases. Germline CDR1 and CDR2: ENHRY and SYGVKD. V was clipped by 10 bases and J by 9 bases; unmatched bases: 14. The CDR3 extends over 13 amino acids. Written as DNA, the CDR3 is TGTGCCACTTCAACAGGGGAAATCTACCAAGCTTTCTTT. Translation: CATSTGEIYQAFF.

The chain combines TRBV6-1 with TRBJ1-2; D gene unclear. Germline CDR1 MNHNS, CDR2 SASEGT. The CDR3 totals 12 residues. Trimming removed 2 bases at V and 2 bases at J, with 3 bases between. Here the CDR3 DNA reads TGTGCCAGCAGTGAACTGAACTATGGCTACACCTTC. It codes for CASSELNYGYTF.

This clone occurred a few times. V usage is TRBV28 and J usage is TRBJ1-2, with D unclear. Germline V CDR1 and CDR2: MDHEN, SYDVKM. Trimming left V 4 bases short and J 5 bases short, with 5 bases between. The CDR3 has 11 amino acids. CDR3 coding DNA: TGTGCCAGCAGTTATCAGTATGGCTACACCTTC. Translating it yields CASSYQYGYTF.

The chain employs TRBV14 and TRBJ2-4, with D possibly being TRBD2 (6 bases). This CDR3 has 15 residues. The germline V gene has CDR1 SGHDN and CDR2 FVKESK. V gave up 4 bases and J gave up 3 bases, with 13 bases separating them. CDR3 DNA sequence: TGTGCCAGCAGCCCATTCGACGGGGGCAAAAACATTCAGTACTTC. Translating it yields CASSPFDGGKNIQYF.

This clone was seen only a few times. The chain has TRBV10-1 and TRBJ2-2; D not resolved. V was shortened by 3 bases and J by 4 bases, with 12 bases between the two germline ends. Germline lookup yields CDR1 WNHNN and CDR2 SYGVQD (reference sequence). This CDR3 comprises 15 residues. The CDR3 loop is CASSDVVPCTGELFF. DNA of the CDR3: TGCGCCAGCAGTGATGTAGTCCCATGCACCGGGGAGCTGTTTTTT.

The chain couples TRBV9 to TRBJ1-1; 8 bases agree with TRBD1. The CDR3 length is 12 residues. J was trimmed by 11 bases and V by 4 bases; bases with no gene match: 7. CDR1 and CDR2 (germline): SGDLS, YYNGEE. The CDR3 protein is CASSSGQGAAFF. CDR3 coding DNA: TGTGCCAGCAGCTCAGGACAGGGTGCGGCTTTCTTT.

A note on this clone: At one boundary the junction diverges from the germline segment, which might be a read error. V is TRBV23-1 and J is TRBJ1-5; a weak D match, TRBD1 (5 bases). TRBV23-1 is known as an ORF, though its function is uncertain. This CDR3 contains 9 residues. CDR3 sequence reads: CASSPRQNF. The CDR3 DNA follows: TGCGCCAGCAGTCCGCGACAGAATTTT.

This chain uses TRBV2 with TRBJ2-3; the match to TRBD2 covers 8 bases. The CDR3 totals 13 residues. Germline assignment: CDR1 SNHLY and CDR2 FYNNEI. With 8 bases clipped from V and 1 base from J, the junction kept 2 bases outside the gene matches. CDR3 protein: CASYSGGTDTQYF. In nucleotides, the CDR3 is TGTGCCAGCTATAGCGGGGGCACAGATACGCAGTATTTT. Full variable domain (missing parts from reference TRBV2 and TRBJ2-3): EPEVTQTPSHQVTQMGQEVILRCVPISNHLYFYWYRQILGQKVEFLVSFYNNEISEKSEIFDDQFSVERPDGSNFTLKIRSTKLEDSAMYFCASYSGGTDTQYFGPGTRLTVL.

The rearrangement joins TRBV24-1 to TRBJ2-1; D unclear. The CDR3 length is 15 residues. The V gene's germline CDR1 is KGHDR and CDR2 SFDVKD. With 3 bases removed from V and 0 bases from J, the gap between germline ends came to 8 bases. CDR3 protein: CATSDPRSSYNEQFF. CDR3 coding DNA: TGTGCCACCAGTGATCCGCGGAGCTCCTACAATGAGCAGTTCTTC.

The V call is TRBV18, the J call TRBJ1-1, with D possibly TRBD1 on 6 matching bases. In germline, CDR1 is KGHSH, CDR2 LQKENI. The CDR3 extends over 15 amino acids. Trimming removed 2 bases from V and 4 bases from J, with 14 bases in between. CDR3 protein: CASSPVQGESTEAFF. The CDR3 nucleotides are TGTGCCAGCTCACCAGTACAGGGCGAGTCCACTGAAGCTTTCTTT.

The J gene is TRBJ2-3, the V gene TRBV4-2; TRBD1 matches 9 bases. Unmatched junction bases numbered 5, after V lost 1 base and J lost 3 bases. The CDR3 is 16 amino acids. Germline CDR1 LGHNA, CDR2 YNFKEQ. CDR3 sequence: CASSQVTGGVTDTQYF. DNA for the CDR3: TGTGCCAGCAGCCAAGTCACAGGGGGCGTGACAGATACGCAGTATTTT.

This CDR3 is CASSFNYQETQYF. The DNA of the CDR3 is TGCGCCAGCAGCTTTAACTATCAAGAGACCCAGTACTTC. The rearrangement links TRBV5-1 to TRBJ2-5; D is undetermined. This CDR3 is 13 amino acids long. The germline V gene has CDR1 SGHRS and CDR2 YFSETQ. Trimming shortened V by 2 bases and J by 2 bases, and 7 bases separated the two germline ends.

The rearrangement links TRBV7-2 to TRBJ1-4; D not certain. CDR3 length: 14 residues. The germline V gene encodes CDR1 SGHTA and CDR2 FQGNSA. The germline V and J ends were trimmed by 4 bases and 0 bases, with 6 bases remaining between them. CDR3 DNA sequence: TGTGCCAGCAGCTGGGCCCCAACTAATGAAAAACTGTTTTTT. Translation gives CASSWAPTNEKLFF.

V gene TRBV19 combines with J gene TRBJ1-1, with D tentatively TRBD1 (5 bases). The CDR3 extends over 13 amino acids. The germline CDR1 and CDR2 sequences are LNHDA and SQIVND (reference sequence). V was clipped by 7 bases and J by 4 bases, with 13 bases between them. CDR3 sequence: CASMWGGGTEAFF. CDR3 in DNA: TGTGCCAGTATGTGGGGCGGGGGCACTGAAGCTTTCTTT.

The chain recombines TRBV9 with TRBJ2-3; the D gene is possibly TRBD2 (7 bases). The CDR3 totals 21 residues. Germline V lookup: CDR1 SGDLS, CDR2 YYNGEE. Trimming shortened V by 0 bases and J by 2 bases, and 28 bases separated the two germline ends. The CDR3 sequence is CASSVATPTGWEGTNTDTQYF. CDR3 coding DNA: TGTGCCAGCAGCGTAGCTACCCCCACAGGGTGGGAGGGGACTAACACAGATACGCAGTATTTT.

This chain connects TRBV5-4 to TRBJ2-2; 9 nucleotides line up with TRBD2. The CDR3 contains 15 residues. Losses at the gene ends were 4 bases for V and 7 bases for J; bases not matched to a gene: 8. The germline gives CDR1 SGHNT, CDR2 YYREEE (reference sequence). The DNA for the CDR3 is TGTGCCAGCAGCCCCGGGACTAGCCGACTCGGGGAGCTGTTTTTT. Translated, it gives CASSPGTSRLGELFF. Full variable domain (remainder filled in from reference TRBV5-4 and TRBJ2-2): ETGVTQSPTHLIKTRGQQVTLRCSSQSGHNTVSWYQQALGQGPQFIFQYYREEENGRGNFPPRFSGLQFPNYSSELNVNALELDDSALYLCASSPGTSRLGELFFGEGSRLTVL.

CDR3 nucleotides: TGTGCCAGTAGTAACCCCTTTAGATACAGCATGAACACTGAAGCTTTCTTT. Protein: CASSNPFRYSMNTEAFF. The rearrangement joins TRBV19 to TRBJ1-1; D not resolved. With 4 bases removed from V and 0 bases from J, the gap between germline ends came to 18 bases. The CDR3 contains 17 residues. Looked up from germline, CDR1 is LNHDA and CDR2 is SQIVND (reference sequence).

The rearrangement uses TRBV7-3 and TRBJ2-1; 12 positions match TRBD2. Germline lookup yields CDR1 SGHTA and CDR2 FQGTGA. The CDR3 contains 17 residues. J gave up 7 bases and V 3 bases, and 10 bases lay outside the gene matches. The CDR3 here is CASSFNPASGGANEQFF. DNA of the CDR3: TGTGCCAGCAGCTTCAATCCCGCTAGCGGGGGGGCGAATGAGCAGTTCTTC.

The chain links TRBV5-1 to TRBJ1-1; the match to TRBD1 covers 11 bases. The CDR3 totals 15 residues. CDR1 and CDR2 from the germline V gene are SGHRS and YFSETQ. Trimming took 0 bases from V and 5 from J; bases not matched to a gene: 3. CDR3 sequence: CASSLAGTGGTEAFF. In DNA, the CDR3 is TGCGCCAGCAGCTTGGCTGGGACAGGGGGGACTGAAGCTTTCTTT.